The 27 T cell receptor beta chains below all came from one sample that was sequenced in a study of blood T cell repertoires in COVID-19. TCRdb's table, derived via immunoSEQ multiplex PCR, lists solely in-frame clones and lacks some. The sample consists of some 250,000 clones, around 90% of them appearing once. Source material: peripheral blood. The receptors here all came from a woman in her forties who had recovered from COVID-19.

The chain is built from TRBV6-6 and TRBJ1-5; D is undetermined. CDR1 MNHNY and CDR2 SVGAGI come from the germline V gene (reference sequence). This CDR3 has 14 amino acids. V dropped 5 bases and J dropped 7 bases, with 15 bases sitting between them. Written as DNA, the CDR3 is TGTGCCAGCAGTACCCGGTCGTCGGGGCAGCCCCAGCATTTT. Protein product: CASSTRSSGQPQHF.

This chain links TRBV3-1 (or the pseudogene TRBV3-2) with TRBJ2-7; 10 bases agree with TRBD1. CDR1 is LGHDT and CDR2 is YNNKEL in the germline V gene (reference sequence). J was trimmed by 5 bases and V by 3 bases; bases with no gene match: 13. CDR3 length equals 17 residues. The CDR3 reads CASSHPLGRTGGNEQYF. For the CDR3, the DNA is TGTGCCAGCAGCCACCCTTTGGGCCGGACAGGGGGTAACGAGCAGTACTTC.

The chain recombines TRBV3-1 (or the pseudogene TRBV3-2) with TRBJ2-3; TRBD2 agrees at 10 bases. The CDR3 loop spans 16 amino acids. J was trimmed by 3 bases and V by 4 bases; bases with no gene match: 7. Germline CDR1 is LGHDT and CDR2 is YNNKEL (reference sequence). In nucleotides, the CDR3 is TGTGCCAGCAGCCGCCAAGCGGGAGGGCGGACAGATACGCAGTATTTT. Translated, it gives CASSRQAGGRTDTQYF.

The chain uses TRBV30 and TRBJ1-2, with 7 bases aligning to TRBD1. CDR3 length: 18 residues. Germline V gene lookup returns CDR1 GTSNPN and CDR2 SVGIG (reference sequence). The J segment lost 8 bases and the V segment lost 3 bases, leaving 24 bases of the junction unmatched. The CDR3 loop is CAWRGTTRKGQAPLGYTF. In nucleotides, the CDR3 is TGTGCCTGGAGGGGAACAACACGGAAAGGACAGGCCCCCCTAGGCTACACCTTC.

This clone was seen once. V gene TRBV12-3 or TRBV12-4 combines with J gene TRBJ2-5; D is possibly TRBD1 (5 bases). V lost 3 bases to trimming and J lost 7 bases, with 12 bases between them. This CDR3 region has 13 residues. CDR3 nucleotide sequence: TGTGCCAGCAGTTTGGGCCGGCAGGGGACCCAGTACTTC. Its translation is CASSLGRQGTQYF.

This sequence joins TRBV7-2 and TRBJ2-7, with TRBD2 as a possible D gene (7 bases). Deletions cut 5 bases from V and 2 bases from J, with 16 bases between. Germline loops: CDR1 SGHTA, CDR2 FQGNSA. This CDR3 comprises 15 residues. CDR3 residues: CASSPGAGVPYEQYF. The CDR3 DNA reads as TGTGCCAGCAGCCCAGGGGCGGGAGTCCCCTACGAGCAGTACTTC.

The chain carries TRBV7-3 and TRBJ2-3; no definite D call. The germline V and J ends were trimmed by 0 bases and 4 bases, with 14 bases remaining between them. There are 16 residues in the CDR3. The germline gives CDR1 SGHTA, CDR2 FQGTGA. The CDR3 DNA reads TGTGCCAGCAGCTTAACGTCGACCTCCGCGGCAGATACGCAGTATTTT. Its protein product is CASSLTSTSAADTQYF.

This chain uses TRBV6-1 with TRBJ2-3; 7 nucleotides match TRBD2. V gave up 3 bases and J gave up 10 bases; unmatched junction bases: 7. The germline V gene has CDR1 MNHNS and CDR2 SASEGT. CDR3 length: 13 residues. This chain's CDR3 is CASSDGWGGSQYF. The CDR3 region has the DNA TGTGCCAGCAGTGACGGGTGGGGGGGGTCGCAGTATTTT.

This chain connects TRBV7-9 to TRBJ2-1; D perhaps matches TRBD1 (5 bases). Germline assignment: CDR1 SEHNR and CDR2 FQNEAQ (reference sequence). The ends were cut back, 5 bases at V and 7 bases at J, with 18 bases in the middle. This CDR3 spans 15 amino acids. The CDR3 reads CASSRTVGVRNEQFF. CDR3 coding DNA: TGTGCCAGCAGCCGCACGGTAGGGGTTCGGAATGAGCAGTTCTTC.

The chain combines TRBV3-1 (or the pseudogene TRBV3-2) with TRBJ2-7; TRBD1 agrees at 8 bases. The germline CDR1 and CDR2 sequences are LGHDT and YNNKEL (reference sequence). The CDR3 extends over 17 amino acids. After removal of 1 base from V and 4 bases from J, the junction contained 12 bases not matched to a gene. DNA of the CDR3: TGTGCCAGCAGCCAAGGGCCCAGGGGGCAGGCACCTTACGAGCAGTACGTC. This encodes CASSQGPRGQAPYEQYV.

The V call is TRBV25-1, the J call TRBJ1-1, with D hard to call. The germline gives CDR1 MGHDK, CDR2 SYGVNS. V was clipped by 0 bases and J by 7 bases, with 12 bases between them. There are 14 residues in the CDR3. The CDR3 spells CASSEYIGGGEAFF. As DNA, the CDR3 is TGTGCCAGCAGTGAATATATTGGCGGCGGTGAAGCTTTCTTT.

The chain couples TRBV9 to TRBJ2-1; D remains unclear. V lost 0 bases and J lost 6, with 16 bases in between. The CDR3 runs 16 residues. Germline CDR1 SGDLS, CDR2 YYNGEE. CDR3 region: CASSVAFTATGNEQFF. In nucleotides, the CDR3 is TGTGCCAGCAGCGTAGCATTTACAGCTACCGGCAATGAGCAGTTCTTC.

DNA of the CDR3: TGCGCCAGCAGCCTCGGACAGGGGCCAGCAGATACGCAGTATTTT. This sequence encodes CASSLGQGPADTQYF. This rearrangement joins TRBV5-1 to TRBJ2-3, with 9 nucleotides matching TRBD1. The CDR3 has 15 amino acids. The trim removed 4 bases at V and 4 bases at J, leaving 7 bases unmatched. CDR1 and CDR2 from the germline V gene are SGHRS and YFSETQ.

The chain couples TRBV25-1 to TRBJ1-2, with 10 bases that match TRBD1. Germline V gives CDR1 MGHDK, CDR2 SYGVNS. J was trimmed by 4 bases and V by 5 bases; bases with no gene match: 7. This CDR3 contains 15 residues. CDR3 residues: CASSLGTGAGYGYTF. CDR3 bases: TGTGCCAGCAGTCTAGGGACAGGGGCGGGCTATGGCTACACCTTC.

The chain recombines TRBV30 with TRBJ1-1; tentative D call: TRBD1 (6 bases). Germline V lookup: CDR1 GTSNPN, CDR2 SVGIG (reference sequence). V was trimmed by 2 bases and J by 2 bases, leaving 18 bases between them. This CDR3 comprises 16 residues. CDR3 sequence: CAWSPLDRRSNTEAFF. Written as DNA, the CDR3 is TGTGCCTGGAGTCCTCTTGACAGGCGGTCCAACACTGAAGCTTTCTTT.

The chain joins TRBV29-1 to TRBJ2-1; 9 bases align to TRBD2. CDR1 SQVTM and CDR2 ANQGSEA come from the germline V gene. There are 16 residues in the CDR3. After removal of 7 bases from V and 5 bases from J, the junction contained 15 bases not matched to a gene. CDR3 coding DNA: TGCAGCGCCCTCACAGGGACTAGCCCCCCAAACAATGAGCAGTTCTTC. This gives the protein CSALTGTSPPNNEQFF.

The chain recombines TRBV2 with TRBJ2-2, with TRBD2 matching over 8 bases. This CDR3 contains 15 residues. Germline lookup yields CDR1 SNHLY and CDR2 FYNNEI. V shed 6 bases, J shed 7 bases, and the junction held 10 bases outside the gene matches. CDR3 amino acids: CASSPPGLGGGELFF. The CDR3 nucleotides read TGTGCCAGCAGCCCGCCGGGACTAGGTGGCGGGGAGCTGTTTTTT.

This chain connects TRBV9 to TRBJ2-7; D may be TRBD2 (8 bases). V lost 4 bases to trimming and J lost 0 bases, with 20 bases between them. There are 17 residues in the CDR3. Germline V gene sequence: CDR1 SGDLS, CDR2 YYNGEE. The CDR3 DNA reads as TGTGCCAGCAGCCCACCGGGGGGGACAGTATTCTCCTACGAGCAGTACTTC. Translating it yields CASSPPGGTVFSYEQYF.

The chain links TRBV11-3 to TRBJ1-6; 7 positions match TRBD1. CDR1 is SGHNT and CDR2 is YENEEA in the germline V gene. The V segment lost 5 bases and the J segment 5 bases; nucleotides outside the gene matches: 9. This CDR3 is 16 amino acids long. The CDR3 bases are TGTGCCAGCAGCCCAGAGGGGCAGGGGGATAATTCACCCCTCCACTTT. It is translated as CASSPEGQGDNSPLHF.

CDR3 sequence: CASSQSGGREKLFF. CDR3 nucleotide sequence: TGTGCCAGCAGCCAAAGCGGGGGGCGCGAAAAACTGTTTTTT. This chain uses TRBV3-1 (or the pseudogene TRBV3-2) with TRBJ1-4, with TRBD1 as a possible D gene (6 bases). This CDR3 comprises 14 residues. Germline V lookup: CDR1 LGHDT, CDR2 YNNKEL (reference sequence). V was shortened by 2 bases and J by 8 bases, with 12 bases between the two germline ends.

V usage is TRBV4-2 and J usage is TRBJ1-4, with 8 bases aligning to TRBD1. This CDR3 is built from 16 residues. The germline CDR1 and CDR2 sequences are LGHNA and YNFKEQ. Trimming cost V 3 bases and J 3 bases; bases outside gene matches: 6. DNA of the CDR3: TGTGCCAGCAGCCACCATAAGACAGGGGCTAATGAAAAACTGTTTTTT. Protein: CASSHHKTGANEKLFF.

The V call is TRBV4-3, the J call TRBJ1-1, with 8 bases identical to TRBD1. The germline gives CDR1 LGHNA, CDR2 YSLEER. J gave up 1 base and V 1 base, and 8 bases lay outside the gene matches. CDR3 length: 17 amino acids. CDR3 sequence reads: CASSQGGQVSWNTEAFF. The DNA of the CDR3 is TGCGCCAGCAGCCAAGGGGGACAGGTCAGTTGGAACACTGAAGCTTTCTTT.

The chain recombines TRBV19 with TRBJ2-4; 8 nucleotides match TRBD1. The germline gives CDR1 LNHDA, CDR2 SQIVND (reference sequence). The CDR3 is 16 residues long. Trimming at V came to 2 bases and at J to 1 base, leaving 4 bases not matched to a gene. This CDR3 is CASSIPGGYAKNIQYF. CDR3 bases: TGTGCCAGTAGTATACCAGGGGGCTATGCCAAAAACATTCAGTACTTC.

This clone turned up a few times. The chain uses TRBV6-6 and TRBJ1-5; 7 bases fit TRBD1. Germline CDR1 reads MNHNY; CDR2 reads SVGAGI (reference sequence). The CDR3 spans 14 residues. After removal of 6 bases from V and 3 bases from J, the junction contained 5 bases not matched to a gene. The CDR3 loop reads CASSARGINQPQHF. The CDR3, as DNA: TGTGCCAGCAGCGCCAGGGGGATCAATCAGCCCCAGCATTTT.

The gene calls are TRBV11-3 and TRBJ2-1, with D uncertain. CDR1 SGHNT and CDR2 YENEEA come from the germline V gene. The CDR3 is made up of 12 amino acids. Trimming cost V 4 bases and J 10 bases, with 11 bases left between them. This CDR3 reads CASSSLPGEQFF. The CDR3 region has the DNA TGTGCCAGCAGCTCCCTCCCCGGGGAGCAGTTCTTC.

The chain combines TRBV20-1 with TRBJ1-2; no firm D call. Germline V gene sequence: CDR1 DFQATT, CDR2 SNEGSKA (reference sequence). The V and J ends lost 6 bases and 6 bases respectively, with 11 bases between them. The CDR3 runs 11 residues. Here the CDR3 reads CSAERSDGYTF. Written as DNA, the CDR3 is TGCAGTGCGGAGCGATCCGATGGCTACACCTTC.

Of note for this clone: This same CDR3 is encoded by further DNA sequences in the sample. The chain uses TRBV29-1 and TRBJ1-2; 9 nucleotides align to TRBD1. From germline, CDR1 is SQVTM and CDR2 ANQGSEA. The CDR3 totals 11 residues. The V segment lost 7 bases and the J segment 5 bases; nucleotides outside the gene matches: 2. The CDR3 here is CSADRGYGYTF. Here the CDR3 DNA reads TGCAGCGCAGACAGGGGGTATGGCTACACCTTC.